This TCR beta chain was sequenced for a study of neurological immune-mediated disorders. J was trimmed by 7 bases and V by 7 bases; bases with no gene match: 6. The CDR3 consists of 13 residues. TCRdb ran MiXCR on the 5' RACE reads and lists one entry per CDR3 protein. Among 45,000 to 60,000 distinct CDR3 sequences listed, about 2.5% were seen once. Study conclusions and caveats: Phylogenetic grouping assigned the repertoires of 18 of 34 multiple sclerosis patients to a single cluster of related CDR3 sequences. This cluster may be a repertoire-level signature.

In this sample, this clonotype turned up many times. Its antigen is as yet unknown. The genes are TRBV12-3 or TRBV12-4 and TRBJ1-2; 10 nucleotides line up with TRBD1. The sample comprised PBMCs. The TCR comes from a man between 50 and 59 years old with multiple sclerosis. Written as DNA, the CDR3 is TGTGCCAGCACCGTGACAGGGGGCCGTGGCTACACCTTC. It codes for CASTVTGGRGYTF.